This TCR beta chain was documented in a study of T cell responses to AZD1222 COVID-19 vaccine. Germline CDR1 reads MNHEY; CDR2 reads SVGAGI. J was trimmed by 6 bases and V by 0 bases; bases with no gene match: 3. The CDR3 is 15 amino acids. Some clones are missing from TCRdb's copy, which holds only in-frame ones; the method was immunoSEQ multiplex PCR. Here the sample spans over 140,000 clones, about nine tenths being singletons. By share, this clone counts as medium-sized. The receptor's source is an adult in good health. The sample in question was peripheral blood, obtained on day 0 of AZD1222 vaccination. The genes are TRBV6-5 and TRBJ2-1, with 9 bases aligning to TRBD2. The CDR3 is CASSYSRGGRNEQFF. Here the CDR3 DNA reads TGTGCCAGCAGTTACTCGCGGGGGGGCCGCAATGAGCAGTTCTTC.